Listed below are T cell receptor beta chains from one sample, sequenced in a study of blood T cell repertoires in COVID-19. The table came from immunoSEQ multiplex PCR; TCRdb's copy has only in-frame clones and leaves some out. The data contain roughly 260,000 clones, 75% to 95% of them singletons. Material for sequencing was peripheral blood. These receptor sequences come from a person aged 18 to 35 with COVID-19, enrolled during active disease. CDR3s leave out the opening cysteine and the closing phenylalanine or tryptophan.

TRBV7-2,TRBJ1-5,ASSQTLILGQPQH
TRBV24-1,TRBJ2-2,ATRSERANTGELF
TRBV6-2/TRBV6-3,TRBJ2-7,ASSRYNGEQY
TRBV12-3/TRBV12-4,TRBJ1-2,ASSLGQPGGYT
TRBV19,TRBJ1-1,ASSMGQGAKTEAF
TRBV19,TRBJ2-7,ASSIAGTNEQY
TRBV4-2,TRBJ1-2,ASSQEDRPANYGYT
TRBV19,TRBJ1-5,ASSGGTVSSNQPQH
TRBV27,TRBJ2-7,ASSLAVSYEQY
TRBV6-6,TRBJ2-7,ASSYPGHPPREQY
TRBV18,TRBJ1-4,ASRKTGSATNEKLF
TRBV27,TRBJ2-5,ASSFRDRERTQY
TRBV5-1,TRBJ2-7,ASSPETGSYEQY
TRBV7-3,TRBJ2-1,ASSLMGGFDEQF
TRBV10-3,TRBJ1-1,AIRGDTRNTEAF
TRBV2,TRBJ1-1,ASSVAWGGTEAF
TRBV30,TRBJ1-5,AWSESYSNQPQH
TRBV27,TRBJ1-2,ASSITGDGAYGYT
TRBV24-1,TRBJ1-1,ATSETGGTEAF
TRBV3-1/TRBV3-2,TRBJ1-5,ASQGTGGQPQH
TRBV5-1,TRBJ1-1,ASSLDQGAAEAF
TRBV7-9,TRBJ1-2,ASSLDRHDGYT
TRBV7-9,TRBJ2-1,ASTRTSVLNEQF
TRBV11-2,TRBJ1-1,ASSAIRQANTEAF
TRBV11-3,TRBJ2-5,ASSPRQGKETQY
TRBV28,TRBJ1-4,AVLRGSTNEKLF
TRBV4-1,TRBJ1-5,ASSLTQLNSNQPQH
TRBV12-3/TRBV12-4,TRBJ1-4,ASSPPGGEKLF
TRBV9,TRBJ2-7,ASSPGGIYEQY
TRBV19,TRBJ1-4,ASSRGLEKLF
TRBV3-1/TRBV3-2,TRBJ1-4,ASSDQRGSTNEKLF
TRBV7-9,TRBJ2-1,ASQLGQAPEQF
TRBV29-1,TRBJ1-1,SVTGPTLNTEAF
TRBV5-1,TRBJ2-3,ASSLAATSGPDTQY
TRBV7-2,TRBJ2-5,ASSPHRGQETQY
TRBV7-9,TRBJ2-7,ASRPLPEATPNEQY
TRBV27,TRBJ2-2,ASSAPLYRTGELF
TRBV6-6,TRBJ2-1,ASSDWTSGPYNEQF
TRBV7-8,TRBJ1-6,ASSSPPGNNNSPLH
TRBV7-8,TRBJ1-1,ASSLGVVTNTEAF
TRBV5-1,TRBJ2-7,ASSLTSGYEQY
TRBV6-4,TRBJ1-6,ASSDGTGGNSPLH
TRBV4-1,TRBJ2-1,ASSQDSQAGGMYNEQF
TRBV29-1,TRBJ1-6,SARSSYNSPLH
TRBV27,TRBJ2-1,ASSSQSFGEQF
TRBV6-4,TRBJ2-6,ASSVGGAGANVLT
TRBV28,TRBJ2-1,ASCDLSGEREQF
TRBV10-3,TRBJ1-2,AISESRGGDGYT
TRBV7-9,TRBJ2-2,ASPTGGSSDTGELF
TRBV2,TRBJ1-5,ASSEAGGLGGPQH
TRBV19,TRBJ2-3,ASKRTSGNTDTQY
TRBV27,TRBJ2-3,ASSALPGLAIDTQY
TRBV6-5,TRBJ1-1,ASSSQWGVTEAF
TRBV6-2/TRBV6-3,TRBJ1-2,ASSSKRDSFWFFYGYT
TRBV27,TRBJ1-5,ASSPPGQGLQPQH